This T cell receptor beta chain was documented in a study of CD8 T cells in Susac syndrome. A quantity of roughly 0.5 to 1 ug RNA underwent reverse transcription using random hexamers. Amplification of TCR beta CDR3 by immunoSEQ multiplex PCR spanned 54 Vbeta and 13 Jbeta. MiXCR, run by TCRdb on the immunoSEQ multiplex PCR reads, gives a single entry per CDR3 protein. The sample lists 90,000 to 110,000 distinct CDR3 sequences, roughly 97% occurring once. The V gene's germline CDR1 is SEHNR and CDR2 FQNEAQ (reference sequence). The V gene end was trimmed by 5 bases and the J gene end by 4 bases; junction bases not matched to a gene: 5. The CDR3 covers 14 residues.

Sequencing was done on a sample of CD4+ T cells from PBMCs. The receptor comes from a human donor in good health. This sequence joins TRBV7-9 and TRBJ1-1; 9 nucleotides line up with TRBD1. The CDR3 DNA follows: TGTGCCAGCAGCCGGACAGGGGTACCCACTGAAGCTTTCTTT. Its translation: CASSRTGVPTEAFF.